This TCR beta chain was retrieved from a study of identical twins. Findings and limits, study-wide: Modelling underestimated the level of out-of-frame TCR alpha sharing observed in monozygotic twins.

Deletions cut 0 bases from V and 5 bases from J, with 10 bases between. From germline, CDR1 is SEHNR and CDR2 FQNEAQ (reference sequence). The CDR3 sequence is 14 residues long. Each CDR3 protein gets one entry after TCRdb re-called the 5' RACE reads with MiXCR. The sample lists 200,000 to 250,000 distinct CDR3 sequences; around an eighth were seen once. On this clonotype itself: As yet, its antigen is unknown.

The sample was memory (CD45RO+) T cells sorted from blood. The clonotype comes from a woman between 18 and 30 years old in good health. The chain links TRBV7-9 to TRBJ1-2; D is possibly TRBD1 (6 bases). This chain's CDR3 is CASSLAGRGYGYTF. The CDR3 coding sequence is TGTGCCAGCAGCTTAGCCGGCAGGGGATATGGCTACACCTTC.